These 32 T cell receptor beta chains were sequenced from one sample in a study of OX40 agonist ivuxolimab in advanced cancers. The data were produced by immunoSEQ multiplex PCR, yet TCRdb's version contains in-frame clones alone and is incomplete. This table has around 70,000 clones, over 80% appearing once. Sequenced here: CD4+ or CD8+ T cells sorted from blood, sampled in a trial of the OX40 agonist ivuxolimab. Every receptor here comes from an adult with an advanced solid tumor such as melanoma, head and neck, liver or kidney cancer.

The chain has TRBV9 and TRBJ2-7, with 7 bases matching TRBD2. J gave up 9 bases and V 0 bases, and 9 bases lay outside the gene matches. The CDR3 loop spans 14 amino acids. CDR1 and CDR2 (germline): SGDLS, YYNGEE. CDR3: CASSVEGGDWRQYF. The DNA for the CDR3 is TGTGCCAGCAGCGTAGAGGGAGGGGACTGGAGGCAGTACTTC.

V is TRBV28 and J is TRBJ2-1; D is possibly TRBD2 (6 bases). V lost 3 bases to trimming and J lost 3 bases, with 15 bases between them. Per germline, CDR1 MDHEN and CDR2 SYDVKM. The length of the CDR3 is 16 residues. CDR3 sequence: CASSFFSSGHYNEQFF. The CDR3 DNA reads TGTGCCAGCAGTTTCTTCAGTAGCGGTCACTACAATGAGCAGTTCTTC.

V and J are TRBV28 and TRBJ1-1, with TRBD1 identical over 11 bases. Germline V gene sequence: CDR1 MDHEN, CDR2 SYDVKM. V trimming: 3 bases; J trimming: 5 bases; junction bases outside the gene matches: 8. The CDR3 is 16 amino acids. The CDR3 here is CASSFRWDRGKTEAFF. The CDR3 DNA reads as TGTGCCAGCAGTTTTCGGTGGGACAGGGGGAAGACTGAAGCTTTCTTT.

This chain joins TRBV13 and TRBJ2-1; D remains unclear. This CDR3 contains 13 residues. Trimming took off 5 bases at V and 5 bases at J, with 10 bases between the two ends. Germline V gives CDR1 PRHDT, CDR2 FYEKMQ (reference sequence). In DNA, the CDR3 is TGTGCCAGCAGCGATCAGGTACACAATGAGCAGTTCTTC. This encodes CASSDQVHNEQFF.

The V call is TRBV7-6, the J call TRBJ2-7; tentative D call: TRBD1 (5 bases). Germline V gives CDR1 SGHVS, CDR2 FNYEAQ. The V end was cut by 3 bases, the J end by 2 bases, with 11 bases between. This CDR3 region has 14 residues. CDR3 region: CASSLSDTTYEQYF. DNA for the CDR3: TGTGCCAGCAGCTTGTCGGACACAACCTACGAGCAGTACTTC.

The CDR3 loop reads CSVEMLAGALSSYEQYF. DNA for the CDR3: TGCAGCGTTGAGATGCTAGCGGGTGCCCTGAGCTCCTACGAGCAGTACTTC. This chain uses TRBV29-1 with TRBJ2-7, with 8 bases aligning to TRBD2. Per germline, CDR1 SQVTM and CDR2 ANQGSEA. This CDR3 contains 17 residues. J lost 0 bases, V lost 3 bases, and 13 bases had no gene match.

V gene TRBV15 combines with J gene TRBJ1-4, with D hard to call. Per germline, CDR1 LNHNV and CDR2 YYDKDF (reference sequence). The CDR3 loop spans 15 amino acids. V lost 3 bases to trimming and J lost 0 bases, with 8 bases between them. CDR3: CATSRYSATNEKLFF. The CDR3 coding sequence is TGTGCCACCAGCAGGTACAGTGCAACTAATGAAAAACTGTTTTTT.

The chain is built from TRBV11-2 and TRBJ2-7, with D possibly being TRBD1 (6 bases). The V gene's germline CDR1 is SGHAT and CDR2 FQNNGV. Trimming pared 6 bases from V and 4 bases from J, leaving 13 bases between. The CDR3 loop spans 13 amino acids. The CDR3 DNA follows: TGTGCCAGCAGTTCCAGGGACACGTACGAGCAGTACTTC. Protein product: CASSSRDTYEQYF.

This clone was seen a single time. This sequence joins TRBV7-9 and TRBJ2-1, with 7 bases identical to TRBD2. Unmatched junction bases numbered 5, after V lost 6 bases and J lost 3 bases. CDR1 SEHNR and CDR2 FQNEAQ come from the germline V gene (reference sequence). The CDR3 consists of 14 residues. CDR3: CASSSLAYYNEQFF. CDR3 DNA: TGTGCCAGCAGTTCACTAGCGTACTACAATGAGCAGTTCTTC.

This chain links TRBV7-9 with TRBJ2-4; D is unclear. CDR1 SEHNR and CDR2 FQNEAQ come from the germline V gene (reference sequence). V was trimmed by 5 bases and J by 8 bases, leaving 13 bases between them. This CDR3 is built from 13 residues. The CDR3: CASSPGAGDIQYF. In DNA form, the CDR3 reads TGTGCCAGCAGCCCAGGAGCTGGGGACATTCAGTACTTC.

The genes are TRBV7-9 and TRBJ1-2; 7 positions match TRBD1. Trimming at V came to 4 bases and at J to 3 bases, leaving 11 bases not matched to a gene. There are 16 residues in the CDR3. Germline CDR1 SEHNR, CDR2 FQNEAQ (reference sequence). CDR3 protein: CASSSTTGPVYYGYTF. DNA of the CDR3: TGTGCCAGCAGCTCCACGACAGGGCCGGTTTACTATGGCTACACCTTC.

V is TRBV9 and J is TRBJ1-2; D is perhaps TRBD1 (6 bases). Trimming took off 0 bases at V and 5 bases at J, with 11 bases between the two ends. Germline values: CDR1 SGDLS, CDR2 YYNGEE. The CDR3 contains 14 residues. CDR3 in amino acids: CASSVGGGAYGYTF. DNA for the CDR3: TGTGCCAGCAGCGTAGGGGGGGGCGCATATGGCTACACCTTC.

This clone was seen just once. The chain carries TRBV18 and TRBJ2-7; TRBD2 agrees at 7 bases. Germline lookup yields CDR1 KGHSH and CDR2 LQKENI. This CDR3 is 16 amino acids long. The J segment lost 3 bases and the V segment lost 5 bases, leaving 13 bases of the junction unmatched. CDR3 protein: CASSSGPSGGLYEQYF. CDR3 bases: TGTGCCAGCTCATCTGGTCCTAGCGGTGGCCTCTACGAGCAGTACTTC.

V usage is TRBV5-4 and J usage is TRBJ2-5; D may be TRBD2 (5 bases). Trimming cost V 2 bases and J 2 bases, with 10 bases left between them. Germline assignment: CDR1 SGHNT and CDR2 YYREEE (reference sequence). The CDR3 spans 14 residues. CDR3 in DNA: TGTGCCAGCAGCTTCTTGGAGGAACAAGAGACCCAGTACTTC. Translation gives CASSFLEEQETQYF.

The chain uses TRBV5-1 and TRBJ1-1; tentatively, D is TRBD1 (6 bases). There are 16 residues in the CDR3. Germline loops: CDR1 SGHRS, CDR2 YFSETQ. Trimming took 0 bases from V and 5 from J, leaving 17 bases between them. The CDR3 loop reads CASSLAPQGGKTEAFF. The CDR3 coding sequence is TGCGCCAGCAGCTTGGCCCCACAGGGTGGGAAGACTGAAGCTTTCTTT.

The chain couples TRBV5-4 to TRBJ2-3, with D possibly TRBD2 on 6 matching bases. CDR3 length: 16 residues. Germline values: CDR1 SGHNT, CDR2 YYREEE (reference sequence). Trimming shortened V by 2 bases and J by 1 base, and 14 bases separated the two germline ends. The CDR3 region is CASSLILAHGTDTQYF. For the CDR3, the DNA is TGTGCCAGCAGCTTAATTCTAGCGCATGGCACAGATACGCAGTATTTT.

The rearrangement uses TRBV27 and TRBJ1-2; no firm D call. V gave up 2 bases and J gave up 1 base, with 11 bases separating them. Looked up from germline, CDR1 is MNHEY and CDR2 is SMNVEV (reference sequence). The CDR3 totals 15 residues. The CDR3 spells CASSLSYSLNYGYTF. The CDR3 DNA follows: TGTGCCAGCAGTTTAAGTTACAGCCTTAACTATGGCTACACCTTC.

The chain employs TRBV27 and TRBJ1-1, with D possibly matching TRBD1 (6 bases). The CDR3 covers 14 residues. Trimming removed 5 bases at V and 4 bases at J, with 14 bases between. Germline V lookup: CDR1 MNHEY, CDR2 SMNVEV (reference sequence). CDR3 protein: CASSLAGVFTEAFF. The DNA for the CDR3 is TGTGCCAGCAGTCTTGCAGGGGTTTTCACTGAAGCTTTCTTT.

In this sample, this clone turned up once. CDR3 region: CASSELGAGGGPQHF. CDR3 sequence (DNA): TGTGCCAGCAGTGAGTTGGGAGCAGGGGGAGGGCCCCAGCATTTT. The chain employs TRBV6-1 and TRBJ1-5; 7 positions agree with TRBD1. The germline V gene has CDR1 MNHNS and CDR2 SASEGT. V gave up 3 bases and J gave up 9 bases; unmatched junction bases: 11. This CDR3 region has 15 residues.

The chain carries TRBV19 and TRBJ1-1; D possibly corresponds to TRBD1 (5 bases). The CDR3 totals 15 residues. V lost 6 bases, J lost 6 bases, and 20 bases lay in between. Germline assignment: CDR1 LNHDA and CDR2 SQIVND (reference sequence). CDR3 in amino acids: CASSWDPRLSAEAFF. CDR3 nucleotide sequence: TGTGCCAGTAGCTGGGACCCCCGCTTGTCTGCTGAAGCTTTCTTT.

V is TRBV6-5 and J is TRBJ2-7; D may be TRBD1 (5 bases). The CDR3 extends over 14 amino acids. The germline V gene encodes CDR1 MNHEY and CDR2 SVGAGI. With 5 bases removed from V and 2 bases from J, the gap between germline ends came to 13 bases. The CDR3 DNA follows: TGTGCCAGCAGTACCCTACCAGGGACCTACGAGCAGTACTTC. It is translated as CASSTLPGTYEQYF.

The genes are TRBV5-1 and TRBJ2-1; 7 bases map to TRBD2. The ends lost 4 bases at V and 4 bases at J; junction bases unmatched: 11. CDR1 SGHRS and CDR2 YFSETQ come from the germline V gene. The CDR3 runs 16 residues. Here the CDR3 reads CASSPPTSLQYNEQFF. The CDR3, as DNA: TGCGCCAGCAGCCCCCCGACTAGCCTCCAATACAATGAGCAGTTCTTC.

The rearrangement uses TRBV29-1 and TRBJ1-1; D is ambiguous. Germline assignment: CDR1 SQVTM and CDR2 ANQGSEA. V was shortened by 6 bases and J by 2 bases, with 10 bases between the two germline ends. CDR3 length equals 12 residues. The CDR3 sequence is CSVPFFNTEAFF. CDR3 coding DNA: TGCAGCGTACCTTTTTTCAACACTGAAGCTTTCTTT.

The CDR3 DNA is TGCAGCGTAGTGGGCACAGTGAGCACAGATACGCAGTATTTT. The encoded protein is CSVVGTVSTDTQYF. The J gene is TRBJ2-3, the V gene TRBV29-1, with D unclear. Trimming shortened V by 6 bases and J by 0 bases, and 13 bases separated the two germline ends. CDR1 is SQVTM and CDR2 is ANQGSEA in the germline V gene. This CDR3 is 14 amino acids long.

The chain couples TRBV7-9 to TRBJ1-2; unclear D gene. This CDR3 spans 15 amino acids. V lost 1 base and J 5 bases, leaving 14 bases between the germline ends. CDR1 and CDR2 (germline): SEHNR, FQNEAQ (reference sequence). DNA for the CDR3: TGTGCCAGCAGCTTAGTAGGCAGTAAATTATATGGCTACACCTTC. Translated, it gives CASSLVGSKLYGYTF.

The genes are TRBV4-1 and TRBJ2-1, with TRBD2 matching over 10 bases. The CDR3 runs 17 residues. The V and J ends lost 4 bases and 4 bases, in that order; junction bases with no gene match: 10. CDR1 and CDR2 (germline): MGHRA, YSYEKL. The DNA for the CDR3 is TGCGCCAGCAGCCCCACCCAACTAGCGGGGATTTACAATGAGCAGTTCTTC. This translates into CASSPTQLAGIYNEQFF.

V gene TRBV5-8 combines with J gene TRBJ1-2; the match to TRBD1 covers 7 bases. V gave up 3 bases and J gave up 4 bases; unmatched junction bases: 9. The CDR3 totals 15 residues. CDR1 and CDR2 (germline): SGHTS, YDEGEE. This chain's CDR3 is CASSSGTAFPYGYTF. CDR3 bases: TGTGCCAGCAGCTCAGGGACAGCCTTCCCCTATGGCTACACCTTC.

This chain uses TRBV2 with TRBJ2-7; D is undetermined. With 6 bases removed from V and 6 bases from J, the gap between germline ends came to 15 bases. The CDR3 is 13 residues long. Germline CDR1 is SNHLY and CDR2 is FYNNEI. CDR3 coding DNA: TGTGCCAGCAGCCCCTTAGGGTCTGGCGAGCAGTACTTC. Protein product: CASSPLGSGEQYF.

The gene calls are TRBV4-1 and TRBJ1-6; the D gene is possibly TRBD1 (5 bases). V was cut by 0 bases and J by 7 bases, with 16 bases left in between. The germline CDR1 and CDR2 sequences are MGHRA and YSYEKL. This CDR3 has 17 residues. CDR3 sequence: CASSQDPAPGLNSPLHF. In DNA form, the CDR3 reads TGCGCCAGCAGCCAAGATCCCGCCCCAGGGTTGAATTCACCCCTCCACTTT.

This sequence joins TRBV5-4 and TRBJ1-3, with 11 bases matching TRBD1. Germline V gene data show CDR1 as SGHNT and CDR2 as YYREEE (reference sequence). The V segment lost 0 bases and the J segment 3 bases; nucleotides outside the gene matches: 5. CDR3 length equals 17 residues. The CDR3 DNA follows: TGTGCCAGCAGCTTGGAGAGGACAGGGGGCTTTGGAAACACCATATATTTT. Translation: CASSLERTGGFGNTIYF.

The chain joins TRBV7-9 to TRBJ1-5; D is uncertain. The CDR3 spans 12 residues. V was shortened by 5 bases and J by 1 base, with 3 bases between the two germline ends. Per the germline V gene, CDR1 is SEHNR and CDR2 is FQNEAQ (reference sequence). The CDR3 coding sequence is TGTGCCAGCAGCCGGAGCAATCAGCCCCAGCATTTT. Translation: CASSRSNQPQHF.

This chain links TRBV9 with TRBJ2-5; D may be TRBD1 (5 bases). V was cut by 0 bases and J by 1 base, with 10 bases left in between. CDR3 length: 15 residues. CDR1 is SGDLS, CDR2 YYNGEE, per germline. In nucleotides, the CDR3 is TGTGCCAGCAGCGTAGAGGGGCAGGGCCAAGAGACCCAGTACTTC. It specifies CASSVEGQGQETQYF. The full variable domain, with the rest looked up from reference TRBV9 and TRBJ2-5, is DSGVTQTPKHLITATGQRVTLRCSPRSGDLSVYWYQQSLDQGLQFLIQYYNGEERAKGNILERFSAQQFPDLHSELNLSSLELGDSALYFCASSVEGQGQETQYFGPGTRLLVL.